Following are 19 T cell receptor beta chains from one sample sequenced in a study of blood T cells in healthy people across ages. Through a sample-barcoded 5' primer and a J-beta primer mix, a second PCR was run for 7 to 11 cycles. TCRdb re-called the 5' RACE reads with MiXCR, one entry per CDR3 protein. This sample has 800,000 to 950,000 distinct CDR3 sequences, with under 40% found just once. Sequenced input: blood. The origin of the receptors is a man aged 18 to 29 in good health.

Turning to this clonotype: It may be a read error: a sequence one base away is much more abundant. The chain couples TRBV29-1 to TRBJ2-1; no reliable D call. Trimming took off 4 bases at V and 0 bases at J, with 7 bases between the two ends. Germline V CDR1 and CDR2: SQVTM, ANQGSEA. The CDR3 loop spans 13 amino acids. The CDR3 loop is CSVVGFSYNEQFF. The CDR3 DNA reads TGCAGCGTTGTAGGGTTCTCCTACAATGAGCAGTTCTTC.

The V and J genes are TRBV9 and TRBJ2-3; maybe TRBD2 (6 bases). Germline loops: CDR1 SGDLS, CDR2 YYNGEE. The CDR3 totals 15 residues. V dropped 0 bases and J dropped 0 bases, with 8 bases sitting between them. CDR3 sequence (DNA): TGTGCCAGCAGCGTAGAGGGGACTAGCACAGATACGCAGTATTTT. Its translation: CASSVEGTSTDTQYF.

A few counts support this clonotype. The genes are TRBV12-3 or TRBV12-4 and TRBJ2-3; 8 bases agree with TRBD1. Trimming at V came to 5 bases and at J to 0 bases, leaving 10 bases not matched to a gene. The CDR3 sequence is 17 residues long. The chain's CDR3 is CASSGDRGLLSTDTQYF. The CDR3 DNA reads as TGTGCCAGCAGTGGTGACAGGGGACTCCTTAGCACAGATACGCAGTATTTT.

This clonotype was seen at least ten times. J is TRBJ2-1 and V is TRBV20-1, with D perhaps matching TRBD1 (6 bases). CDR3 size: 14 residues. The germline V and J ends were trimmed by 5 bases and 6 bases, with 17 bases remaining between them. From germline, CDR1 is DFQATT and CDR2 SNEGSKA (reference sequence). The CDR3 loop reads CSAEDSSPSNEQFF. CDR3 DNA sequence: TGCAGTGCTGAGGACAGTTCCCCTTCCAATGAGCAGTTCTTC.

The chain links TRBV3-1 to TRBJ2-1, with D maybe TRBD1 (6 bases). The CDR3 loop spans 13 amino acids. V was clipped by 7 bases and J by 7 bases, with 14 bases between them. Germline V gene data show CDR1 as LGHDT and CDR2 as YNNKEL (reference sequence). CDR3 loop: CASKGTGRNEQFF. CDR3 bases: TGTGCCAGCAAGGGTACAGGGCGGAATGAGCAGTTCTTC.

CDR3 sequence reads: CASSEENRFSYNSPLHF. The CDR3 DNA reads as TGTGCCAGCAGCGAAGAGAACCGATTCTCCTATAATTCACCCCTCCACTTT. The chain uses TRBV28 and TRBJ1-6; D ambiguous. Trimming pared 6 bases from V and 0 bases from J, leaving 15 bases between. This CDR3 contains 17 residues. The germline V gene has CDR1 MDHEN and CDR2 SYDVKM.

This chain joins TRBV15 and TRBJ1-1, with 9 bases aligning to TRBD1. CDR1 is LNHNV and CDR2 is YYDKDF in the germline V gene (reference sequence). This CDR3 contains 13 residues. Trimming at V came to 4 bases and at J to 5 bases, leaving 2 bases not matched to a gene. CDR3 loop: CATSNRGLTEAFF. Here the CDR3 DNA reads TGTGCCACCAGCAACAGGGGGCTGACTGAAGCTTTCTTT.

The chain joins TRBV28 to TRBJ1-2; no clear D. This CDR3 is built from 16 residues. The ends were cut back, 3 bases at V and 7 bases at J, with 21 bases in the middle. From germline, CDR1 is MDHEN and CDR2 SYDVKM. The CDR3 DNA reads TGTGCCAGCAGTTTCTTAACGTTCAGAGTACCACGTGGCTACACCTTC. It yields the protein CASSFLTFRVPRGYTF.

The V call is TRBV12-3 or TRBV12-4, the J call TRBJ1-5, with D possibly being TRBD1 (5 bases). The V end lost 3 bases, the J end lost 0 bases, and 12 bases lay between the germline ends. The CDR3 spans 16 residues. This CDR3 reads CASSFHLGVSNQPQHF. The CDR3 coding sequence is TGTGCCAGCAGTTTCCATCTGGGGGTTAGCAATCAGCCCCAGCATTTT.

This clonotype turned up a few times. The CDR3 nucleotides read TGTGCCAGCAGTGAAGGTGACAGCACAGATACGCAGTATTTT. Amino acid sequence: CASSEGDSTDTQYF. The V call is TRBV6-1, the J call TRBJ2-3; D is undetermined. Trimming pared 1 base from V and 0 bases from J, leaving 5 bases between. The CDR3 totals 14 residues. The germline gives CDR1 MNHNS, CDR2 SASEGT.

The rearrangement joins TRBV12-3 or TRBV12-4 to TRBJ1-4, with 7 bases fitting TRBD1. The V segment lost 7 bases and the J segment 6 bases; nucleotides outside the gene matches: 11. There are 15 residues in the CDR3. CDR3 amino acids: CASTPRGAGYEKLFF. The CDR3 DNA reads as TGTGCCAGCACTCCCAGGGGGGCAGGGTATGAAAAACTGTTTTTT.

The chain has TRBV12-3 or TRBV12-4 and TRBJ2-1; 9 bases are shared with TRBD1. V dropped 6 bases and J dropped 10; count of bases not matched to a gene: 10. This CDR3 has 14 residues. The CDR3 protein is CASRPGTGSSEQFF. Here the CDR3 DNA reads TGTGCCAGCAGGCCCGGGACAGGGTCCTCCGAGCAGTTCTTC.

With respect to this clonotype: This may be a read error: a much more frequent sequence differs by one nucleotide. This rearrangement joins TRBV7-9 to TRBJ1-2; 9 nucleotides agree with TRBD1. The length of the CDR3 is 14 residues. Per germline, CDR1 SEHNR and CDR2 FQNEAQ (reference sequence). V dropped 6 bases and J dropped 4; count of bases not matched to a gene: 6. DNA for the CDR3: TGTGCCAGCAGACCCGGGACAGGGAGCTATGGCTACACCTTC. It encodes CASRPGTGSYGYTF. The variable domain in full, completed from reference TRBV7-9 and TRBJ1-2, reads DTGVSQNPRHKITKRGQNVTFRCDPISEHNRLYWYRQTLGQGPEFLTYFQNEAQLEKSRLLSDRFSAERPKGSFSTLEIQRTEQGDSAMYLCASRPGTGSYGYTFGSGTRLTVV.

The DNA of the CDR3 is TGTGCCAGTAGTATCCAGGATCGCAGCTCCTACGAGCAGTACTTC. As protein: CASSIQDRSSYEQYF. This chain connects TRBV19 to TRBJ2-7; D is unclear. Trimming took off 3 bases at V and 0 bases at J, with 12 bases between the two ends. This CDR3 region has 15 residues. Germline lookup yields CDR1 LNHDA and CDR2 SQIVND (reference sequence).

This chain connects TRBV19 to TRBJ2-1; 7 bases fit TRBD1. Trimming removed 10 bases from V and 13 bases from J; junction bases left unmatched: 13. In germline, CDR1 is LNHDA, CDR2 SQIVND (reference sequence). The CDR3 is 12 residues long. The CDR3 sequence is CATRQGMETQFF. CDR3 coding DNA: TGTGCCACCAGACAGGGTATGGAGACCCAGTTCTTC.

The genes are TRBV5-1 and TRBJ1-5; 7 positions agree with TRBD1. Germline V gene sequence: CDR1 SGHRS, CDR2 YFSETQ. This CDR3 comprises 17 residues. J lost 1 base, V lost 4 bases, and 11 bases had no gene match. The CDR3 DNA sequence: TGCGCCAGCAGCCTAACTGGACAGGAGGGCAGCAATCAGCCCCAGCATTTT. This gives the protein CASSLTGQEGSNQPQHF.

There are a few counts of this clonotype. This chain joins TRBV7-3 and TRBJ1-1; D is possibly TRBD1 (5 bases). Germline assignment: CDR1 SGHTA and CDR2 FQGTGA. V lost 3 bases, J lost 3 bases, and 23 bases lay in between. This CDR3 has 18 amino acids. In nucleotides, the CDR3 is TGTGCCAGCAGCTTGGAGGGGTTCCCCTTGGGCGGCGACACTGAAGCTTTCTTT. It specifies CASSLEGFPLGGDTEAFF. The whole variable domain, filled in from reference TRBV7-3 and TRBJ1-1, reads GAGVSQTPSNKVTEKGKYVELRCDPISGHTALYWYRQSLGQGPEFLIYFQGTGAADDSGLPNDRFFAVRPEGSVSTLKIQRTERGDSAVYLCASSLEGFPLGGDTEAFFGQGTRLTVV.

The chain recombines TRBV29-1 with TRBJ1-2; no clear D gene. Germline values: CDR1 SQVTM, CDR2 ANQGSEA. This CDR3 has 12 residues. V was trimmed by 5 bases and J by 8 bases, leaving 15 bases between them. The CDR3 is CSVRQPLGGYTF. The CDR3 DNA follows: TGCAGCGTTCGTCAGCCTCTGGGCGGCTACACCTTC.

The genes are TRBV7-8 and TRBJ1-2, with 7 bases aligning to TRBD1. Germline values: CDR1 SGHVS, CDR2 FQNEAQ. CDR3 length: 15 residues. The V segment lost 0 bases and the J segment 3 bases; nucleotides outside the gene matches: 4. The CDR3 protein is CASSLAQGGDYGYTF. The DNA for the CDR3 is TGTGCCAGCAGCTTAGCCCAGGGGGGCGACTATGGCTACACCTTC.